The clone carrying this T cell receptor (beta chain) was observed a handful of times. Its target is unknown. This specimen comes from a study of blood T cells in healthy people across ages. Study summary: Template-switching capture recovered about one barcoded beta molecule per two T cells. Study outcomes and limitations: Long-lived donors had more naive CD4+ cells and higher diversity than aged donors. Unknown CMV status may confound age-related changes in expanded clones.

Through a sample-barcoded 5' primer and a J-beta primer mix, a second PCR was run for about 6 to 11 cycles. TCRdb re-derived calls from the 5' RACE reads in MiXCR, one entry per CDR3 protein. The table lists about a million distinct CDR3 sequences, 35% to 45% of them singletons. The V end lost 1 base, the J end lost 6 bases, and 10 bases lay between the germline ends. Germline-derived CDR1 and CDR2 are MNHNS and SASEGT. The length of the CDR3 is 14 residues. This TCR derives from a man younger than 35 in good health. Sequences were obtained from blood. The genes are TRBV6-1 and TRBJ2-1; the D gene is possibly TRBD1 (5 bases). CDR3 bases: TGTGCCAGCAGTGAAGTGGTCAGGGTCAATGAGCAGTTCTTC. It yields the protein CASSEVVRVNEQFF.